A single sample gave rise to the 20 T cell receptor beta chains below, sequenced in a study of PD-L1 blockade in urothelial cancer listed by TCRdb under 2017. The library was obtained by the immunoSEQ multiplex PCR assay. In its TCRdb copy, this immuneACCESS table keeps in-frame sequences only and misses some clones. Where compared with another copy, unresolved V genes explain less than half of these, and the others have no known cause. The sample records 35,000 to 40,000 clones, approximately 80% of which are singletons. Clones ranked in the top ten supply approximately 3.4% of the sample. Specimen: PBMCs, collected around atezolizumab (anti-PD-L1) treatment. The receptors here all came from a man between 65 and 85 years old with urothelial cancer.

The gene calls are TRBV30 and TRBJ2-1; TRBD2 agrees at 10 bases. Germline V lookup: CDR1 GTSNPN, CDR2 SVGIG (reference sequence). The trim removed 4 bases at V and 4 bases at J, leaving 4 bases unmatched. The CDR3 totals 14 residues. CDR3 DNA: TGTGCCTGGACTAGCGGGGGACTATACAATGAGCAGTTCTTC. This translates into CAWTSGGLYNEQFF.

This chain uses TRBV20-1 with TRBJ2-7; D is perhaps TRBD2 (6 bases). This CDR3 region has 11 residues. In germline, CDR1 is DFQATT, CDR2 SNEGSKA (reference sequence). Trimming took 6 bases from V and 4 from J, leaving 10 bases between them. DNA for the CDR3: TGCAGTGCCCGGCGGGGATACGAGCAGTACTTC. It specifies CSARRGYEQYF.

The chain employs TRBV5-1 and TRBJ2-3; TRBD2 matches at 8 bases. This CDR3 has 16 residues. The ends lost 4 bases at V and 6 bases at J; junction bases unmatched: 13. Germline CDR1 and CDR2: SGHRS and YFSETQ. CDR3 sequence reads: CASSMGLVPSRDTQYF. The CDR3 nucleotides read TGCGCCAGCAGCATGGGACTAGTACCTTCACGGGATACGCAGTATTTT.

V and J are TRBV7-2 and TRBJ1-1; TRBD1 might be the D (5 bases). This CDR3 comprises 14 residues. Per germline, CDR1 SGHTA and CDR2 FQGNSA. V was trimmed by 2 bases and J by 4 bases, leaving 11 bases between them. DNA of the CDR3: TGTGCCAGCAGCTTAATTGGGGGGAGCACTGAAGCTTTCTTT. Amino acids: CASSLIGGSTEAFF.

CDR3 bases: TGTGCCAGCAGCCTAAGACAGGGGGGGAATGAGCAGTTCTTC. Translation: CASSLRQGGNEQFF. This chain connects TRBV11-2 to TRBJ2-1, with TRBD1 matching over 9 bases. The CDR3 runs 14 residues. Looked up from germline, CDR1 is SGHAT and CDR2 is FQNNGV. The V and J ends lost 5 bases and 7 bases, in that order; junction bases with no gene match: 6.

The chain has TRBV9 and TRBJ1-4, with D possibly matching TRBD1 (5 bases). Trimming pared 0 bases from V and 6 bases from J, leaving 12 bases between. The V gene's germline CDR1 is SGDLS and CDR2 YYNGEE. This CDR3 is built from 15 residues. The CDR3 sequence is CASSVGGGTYEKLFF. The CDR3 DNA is TGTGCCAGCAGCGTAGGAGGAGGGACTTATGAAAAACTGTTTTTT.

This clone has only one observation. For the CDR3, the DNA is TGTGCCAGCAGTGAAGCCGGGGGATCTGAGCAGTTCTTC. Protein: CASSEAGGSEQFF. This chain links TRBV2 with TRBJ2-1, with D possibly matching TRBD2 (6 bases). Per the germline V gene, CDR1 is SNHLY and CDR2 is FYNNEI. Trimming cost V 0 bases and J 9 bases, with 9 bases left between them. This CDR3 has 13 residues.

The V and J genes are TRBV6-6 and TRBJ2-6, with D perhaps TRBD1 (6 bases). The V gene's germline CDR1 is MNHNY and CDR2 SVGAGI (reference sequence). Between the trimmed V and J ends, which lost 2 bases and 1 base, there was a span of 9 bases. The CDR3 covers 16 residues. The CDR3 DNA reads TGTGCCAGCAGTTACCCTACAGGGTCTGGGGCCAACGTCCTGACTTTC. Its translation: CASSYPTGSGANVLTF.

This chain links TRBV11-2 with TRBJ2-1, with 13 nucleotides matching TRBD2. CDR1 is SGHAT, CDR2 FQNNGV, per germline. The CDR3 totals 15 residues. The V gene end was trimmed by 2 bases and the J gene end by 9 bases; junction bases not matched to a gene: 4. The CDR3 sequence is CASSLLLAGGVEQFF. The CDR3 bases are TGTGCCAGCAGCTTACTACTAGCGGGGGGGGTTGAGCAGTTCTTC.

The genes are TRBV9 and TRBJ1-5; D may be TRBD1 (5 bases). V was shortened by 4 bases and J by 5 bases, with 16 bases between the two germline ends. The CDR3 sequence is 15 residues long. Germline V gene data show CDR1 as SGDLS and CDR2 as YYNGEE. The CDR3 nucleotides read TGTGCCAGCAGCATAAGTTGGGGGGGGGATCAGCCCCAGCATTTT. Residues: CASSISWGGDQPQHF.

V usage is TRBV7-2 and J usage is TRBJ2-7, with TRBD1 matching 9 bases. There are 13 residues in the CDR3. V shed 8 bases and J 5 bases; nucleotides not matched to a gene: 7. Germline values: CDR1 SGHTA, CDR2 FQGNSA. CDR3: CASSPRTGDEQYF. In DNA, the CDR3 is TGTGCCAGCTCCCCCAGGACAGGGGACGAGCAGTACTTC.

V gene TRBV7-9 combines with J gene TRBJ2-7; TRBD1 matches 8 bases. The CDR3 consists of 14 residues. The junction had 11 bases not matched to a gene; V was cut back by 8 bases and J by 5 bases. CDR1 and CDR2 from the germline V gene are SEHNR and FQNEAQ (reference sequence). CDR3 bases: TGTGCCAGCGGACATTCCGGGACAGGAGACGAGCAGTACTTC. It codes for CASGHSGTGDEQYF.

The CDR3 loop is CASSRYHRDSEAFF. CDR3 coding DNA: TGTGCCAGCAGTCGATATCACCGGGACAGTGAAGCTTTCTTT. This chain uses TRBV28 with TRBJ1-1; TRBD1 aligns across 7 bases. Germline CDR1 is MDHEN and CDR2 is SYDVKM. J was trimmed by 7 bases and V by 5 bases; bases with no gene match: 10. This CDR3 spans 14 amino acids.

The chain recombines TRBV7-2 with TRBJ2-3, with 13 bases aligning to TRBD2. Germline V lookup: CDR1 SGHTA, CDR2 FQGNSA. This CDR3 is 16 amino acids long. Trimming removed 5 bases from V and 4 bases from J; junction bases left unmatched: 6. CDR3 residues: CASSPWTSGRPDTQYF. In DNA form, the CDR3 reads TGTGCCAGCAGCCCCTGGACTAGCGGGAGACCAGATACGCAGTATTTT.

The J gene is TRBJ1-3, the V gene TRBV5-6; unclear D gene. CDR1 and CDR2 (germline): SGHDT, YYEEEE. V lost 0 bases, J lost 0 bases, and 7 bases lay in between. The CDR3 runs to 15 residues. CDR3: CASSLGSNSGNTIYF. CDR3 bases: TGTGCCAGCAGCTTGGGGAGCAACTCTGGAAACACCATATATTTT.

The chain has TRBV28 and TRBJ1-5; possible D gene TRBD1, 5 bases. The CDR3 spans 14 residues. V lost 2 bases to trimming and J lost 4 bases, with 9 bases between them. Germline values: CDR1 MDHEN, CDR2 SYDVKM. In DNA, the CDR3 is TGTGCCAGCAGTTTACCACAGGAGAATCAGCCCCAGCATTTT. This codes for CASSLPQENQPQHF.

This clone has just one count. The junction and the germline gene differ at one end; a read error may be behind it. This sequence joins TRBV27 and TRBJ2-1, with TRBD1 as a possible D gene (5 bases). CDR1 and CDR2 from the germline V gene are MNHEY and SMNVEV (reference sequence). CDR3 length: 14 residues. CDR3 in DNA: TGTGCCAGCAGTATACGAATACAGGACGTCCGTCACGTCTTC. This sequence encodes CASSIRIQDVRHVF.

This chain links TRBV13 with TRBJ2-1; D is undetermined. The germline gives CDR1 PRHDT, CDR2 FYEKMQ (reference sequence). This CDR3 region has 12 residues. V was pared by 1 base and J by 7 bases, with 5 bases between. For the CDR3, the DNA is TGTGCCAGCAGCTTAGAGAGAAATGAGCAGTTCTTC. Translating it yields CASSLERNEQFF.

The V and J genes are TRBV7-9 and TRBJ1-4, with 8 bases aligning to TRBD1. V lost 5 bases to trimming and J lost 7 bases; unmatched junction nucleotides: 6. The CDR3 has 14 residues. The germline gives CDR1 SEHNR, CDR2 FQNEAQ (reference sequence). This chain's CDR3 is CASSRQGLGEKLFF. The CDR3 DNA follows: TGTGCCAGCAGCCGACAGGGGCTGGGTGAAAAACTGTTTTTT. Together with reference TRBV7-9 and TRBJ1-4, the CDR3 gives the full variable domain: DTGVSQNPRHKITKRGQNVTFRCDPISEHNRLYWYRQTLGQGPEFLTYFQNEAQLEKSRLLSDRFSAERPKGSFSTLEIQRTEQGDSAMYLCASSRQGLGEKLFFGSGTQLSVL.

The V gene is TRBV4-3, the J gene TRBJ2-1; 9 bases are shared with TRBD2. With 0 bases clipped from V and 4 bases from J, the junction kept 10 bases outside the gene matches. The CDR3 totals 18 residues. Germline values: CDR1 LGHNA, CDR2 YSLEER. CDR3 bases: TGCGCCAGCAGCCAAGATCCCTATGGACTAGCGACGTACAATGAGCAGTTCTTC. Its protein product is CASSQDPYGLATYNEQFF.